The T cell receptor (beta chain) under discussion was sequenced for a study of vaccination and CD4 T cells after COVID-19. Treatment reported: approximately 9-day PBMC culture with coronavirus spike peptide pools or control peptides (ViraFEST assay). Remarks on this clonotype: Its antigen is undetermined.

Cultured CD4+ T-cell DNA underwent Oncomine TCR Beta short-read sequencing. Each CDR3 protein is one row after TCRdb ran MiXCR on the PCR reads. The sample records some 11,000 distinct CDR3 sequences, around 77% being singletons. This CDR3 is 15 amino acids long. V lost 8 bases and J 0 bases, leaving 14 bases between the germline ends. Germline CDR1 SEHNR, CDR2 FQNEAQ (reference sequence). This sequence originates from a human donor who had recovered from COVID-19. Source material: CD4+ T cells from blood, cultured in vitro. The chain links TRBV7-9 to TRBJ1-3, with D unresolved. CDR3 bases: TGTGCCAGCTTCCTTCTACAGAGCTCTGGAAACACCATATATTTT. Protein sequence: CASFLLQSSGNTIYF. Drawing the rest from reference TRBV7-9 and TRBJ1-3, the complete variable domain is DTGVSQNPRHKITKRGQNVTFRCDPISEHNRLYWYRQTLGQGPEFLTYFQNEAQLEKSRLLSDRFSAERPKGSFSTLEIQRTEQGDSAMYLCASFLLQSSGNTIYFGEGSWLTVV.